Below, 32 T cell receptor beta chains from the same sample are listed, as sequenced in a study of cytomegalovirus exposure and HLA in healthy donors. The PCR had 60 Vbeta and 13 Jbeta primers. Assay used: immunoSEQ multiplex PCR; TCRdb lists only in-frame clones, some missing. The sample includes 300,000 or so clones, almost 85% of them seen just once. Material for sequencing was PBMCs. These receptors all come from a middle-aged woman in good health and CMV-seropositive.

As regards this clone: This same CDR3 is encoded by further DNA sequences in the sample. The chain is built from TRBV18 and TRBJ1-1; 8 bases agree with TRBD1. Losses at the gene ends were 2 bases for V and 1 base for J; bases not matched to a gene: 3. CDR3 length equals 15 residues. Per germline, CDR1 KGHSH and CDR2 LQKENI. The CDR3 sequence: CASSPGQGRNTEAFF. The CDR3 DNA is TGTGCCAGCTCACCAGGACAGGGCAGGAACACTGAAGCTTTCTTT. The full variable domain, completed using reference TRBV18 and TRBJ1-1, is NAGVMQNPRHLVRRRGQEARLRCSPMKGHSHVYWYRQLPEEGLKFMVYLQKENIIDESGMPKERFSAEFPKEGPSILRIQQVVRGDSAAYFCASSPGQGRNTEAFFGQGTRLTVV.

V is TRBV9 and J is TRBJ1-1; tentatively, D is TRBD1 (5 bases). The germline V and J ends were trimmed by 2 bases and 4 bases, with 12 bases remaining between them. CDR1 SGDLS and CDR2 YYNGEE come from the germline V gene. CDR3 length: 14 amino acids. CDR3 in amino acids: CASSVGQSVTEAFF. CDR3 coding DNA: TGTGCCAGCAGCGTGGGGCAGTCGGTCACTGAAGCTTTCTTT.

CDR3 residues: CASSQRATSGRKGDTQYF. The CDR3 DNA reads as TGTGCCAGCAGCCAACGGGCGACTAGCGGGAGGAAAGGGGATACGCAGTATTTT. The chain uses TRBV4-2 and TRBJ2-3; 13 nucleotides agree with TRBD2. Germline V gives CDR1 LGHNA, CDR2 YNFKEQ. J was trimmed by 6 bases and V by 2 bases; bases with no gene match: 11. The CDR3 is 18 residues long.

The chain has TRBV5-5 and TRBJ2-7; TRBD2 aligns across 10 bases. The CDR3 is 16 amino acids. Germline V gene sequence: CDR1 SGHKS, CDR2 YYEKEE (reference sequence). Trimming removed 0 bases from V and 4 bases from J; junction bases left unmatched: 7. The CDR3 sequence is CASSLGTSGNIYEQYF. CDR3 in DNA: TGTGCCAGCAGCTTGGGAACTAGCGGGAATATTTACGAGCAGTACTTC.

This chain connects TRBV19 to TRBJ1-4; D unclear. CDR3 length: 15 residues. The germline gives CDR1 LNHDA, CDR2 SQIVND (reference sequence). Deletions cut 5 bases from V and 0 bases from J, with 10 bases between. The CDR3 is CASSVEHATNEKLFF. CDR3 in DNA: TGTGCCAGTAGTGTTGAGCATGCAACTAATGAAAAACTGTTTTTT.

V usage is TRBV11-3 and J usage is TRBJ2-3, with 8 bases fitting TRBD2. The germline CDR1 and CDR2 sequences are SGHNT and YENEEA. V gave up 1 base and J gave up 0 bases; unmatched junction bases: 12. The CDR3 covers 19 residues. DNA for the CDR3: TGTGCCAGCAGCTTAGGTATCGCGGGAGGCTCGACTAGCACAGATACGCAGTATTTT. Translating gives CASSLGIAGGSTSTDTQYF.

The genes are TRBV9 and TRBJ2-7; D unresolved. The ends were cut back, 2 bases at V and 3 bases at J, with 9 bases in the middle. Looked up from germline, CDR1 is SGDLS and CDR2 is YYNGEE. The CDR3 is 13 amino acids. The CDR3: CASSVDPSYEQYF. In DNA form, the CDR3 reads TGTGCCAGCAGCGTGGATCCTAGCTACGAGCAGTACTTC.

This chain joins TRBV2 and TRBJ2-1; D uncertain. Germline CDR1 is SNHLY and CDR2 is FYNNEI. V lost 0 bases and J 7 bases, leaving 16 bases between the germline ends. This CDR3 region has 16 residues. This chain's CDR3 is CASSEAPHTDDNEQFF. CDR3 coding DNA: TGTGCCAGCAGTGAAGCGCCTCATACAGACGATAATGAGCAGTTCTTC.

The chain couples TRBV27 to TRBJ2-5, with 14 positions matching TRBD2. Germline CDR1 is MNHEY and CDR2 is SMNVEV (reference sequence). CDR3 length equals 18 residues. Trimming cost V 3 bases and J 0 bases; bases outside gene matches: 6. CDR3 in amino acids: CASSFGTSGSGYQETQYF. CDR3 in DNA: TGTGCCAGCAGTTTCGGGACTAGCGGGAGCGGGTACCAAGAGACCCAGTACTTC.

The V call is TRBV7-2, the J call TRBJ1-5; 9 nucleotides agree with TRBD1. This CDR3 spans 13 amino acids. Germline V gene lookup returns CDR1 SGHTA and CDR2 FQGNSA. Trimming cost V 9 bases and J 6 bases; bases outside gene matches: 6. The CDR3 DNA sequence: TGTGCCAGTTCTACAGGGGGCAGTCAGCCCCAGCATTTT. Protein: CASSTGGSQPQHF. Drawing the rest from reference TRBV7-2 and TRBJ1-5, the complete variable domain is GAGVSQSPSNKVTEKGKDVELRCDPISGHTALYWYRQSLGQGLEFLIYFQGNSAPDKSGLPSDRFSAERTGGSVSTLTIQRTQQEDSAVYLCASSTGGSQPQHFGDGTRLSIL.

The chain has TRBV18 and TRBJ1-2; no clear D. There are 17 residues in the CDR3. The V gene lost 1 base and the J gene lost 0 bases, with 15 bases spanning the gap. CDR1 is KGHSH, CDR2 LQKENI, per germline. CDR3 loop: CASSPQEGTLANYGYTF. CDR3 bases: TGTGCCAGCTCACCACAAGAGGGTACCTTAGCTAACTATGGCTACACCTTC.

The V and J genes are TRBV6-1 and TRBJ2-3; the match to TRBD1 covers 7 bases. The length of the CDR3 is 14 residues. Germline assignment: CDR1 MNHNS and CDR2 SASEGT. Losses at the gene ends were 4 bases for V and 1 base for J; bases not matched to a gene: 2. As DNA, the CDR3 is TGTGCCAGCAGTGCTGGACAGGGCACAGATACGCAGTATTTT. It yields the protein CASSAGQGTDTQYF.

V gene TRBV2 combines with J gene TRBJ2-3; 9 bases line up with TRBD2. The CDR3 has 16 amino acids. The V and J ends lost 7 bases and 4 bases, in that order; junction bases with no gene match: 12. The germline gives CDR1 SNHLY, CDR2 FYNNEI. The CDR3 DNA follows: TGTGCCAGCATTCCAGATAGCGGGAGAACTTCAGATACGCAGTATTTT. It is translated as CASIPDSGRTSDTQYF.

In DNA, the CDR3 is TGTGCCAGCAGCAGAGCGGGAGGGCCAGGCGGGAATGAGCAGTTCTTC. Protein sequence: CASSRAGGPGGNEQFF. The chain links TRBV6-6 to TRBJ2-1; 10 nucleotides line up with TRBD2. Germline CDR1 and CDR2: MNHNY and SVGAGI (reference sequence). The CDR3 runs 16 residues. The V and J ends lost 6 bases and 7 bases, in that order; junction bases with no gene match: 12.

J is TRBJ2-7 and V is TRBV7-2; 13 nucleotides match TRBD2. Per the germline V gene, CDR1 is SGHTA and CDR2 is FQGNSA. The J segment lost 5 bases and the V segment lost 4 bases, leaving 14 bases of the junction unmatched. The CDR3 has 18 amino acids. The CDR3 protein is CASSSPRLAGGPSHEQYF. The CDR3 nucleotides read TGTGCCAGCAGCTCCCCCCGACTAGCGGGAGGTCCGTCTCACGAGCAGTACTTC.

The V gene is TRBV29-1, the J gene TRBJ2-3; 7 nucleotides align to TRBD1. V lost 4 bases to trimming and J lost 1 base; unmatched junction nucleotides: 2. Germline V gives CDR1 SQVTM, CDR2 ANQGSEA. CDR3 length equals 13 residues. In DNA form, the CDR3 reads TGCAGCGTTGTCACAGGGGGCACAGATACGCAGTATTTT. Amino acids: CSVVTGGTDTQYF.

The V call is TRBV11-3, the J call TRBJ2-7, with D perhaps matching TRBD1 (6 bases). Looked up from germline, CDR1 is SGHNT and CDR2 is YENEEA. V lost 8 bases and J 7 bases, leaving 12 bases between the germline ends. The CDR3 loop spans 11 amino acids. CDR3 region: CASRQGGEQYF. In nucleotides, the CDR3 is TGTGCCAGCCGCCAAGGGGGAGAGCAGTACTTC.

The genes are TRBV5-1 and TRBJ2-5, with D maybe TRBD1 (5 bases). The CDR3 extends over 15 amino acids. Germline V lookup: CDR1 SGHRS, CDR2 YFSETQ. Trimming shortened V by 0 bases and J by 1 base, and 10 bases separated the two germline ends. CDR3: CASSLDGRAQETQYF. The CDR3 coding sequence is TGCGCCAGCAGCTTGGATGGCAGGGCCCAAGAGACCCAGTACTTC.

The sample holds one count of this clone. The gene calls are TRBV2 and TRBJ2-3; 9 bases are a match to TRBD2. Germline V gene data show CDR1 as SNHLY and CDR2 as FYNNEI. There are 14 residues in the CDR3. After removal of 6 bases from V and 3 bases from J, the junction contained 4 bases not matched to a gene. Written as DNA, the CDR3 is TGTGCCAGCAGCGTAGCGGGAGTGACAGATACGCAGTATTTT. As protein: CASSVAGVTDTQYF.

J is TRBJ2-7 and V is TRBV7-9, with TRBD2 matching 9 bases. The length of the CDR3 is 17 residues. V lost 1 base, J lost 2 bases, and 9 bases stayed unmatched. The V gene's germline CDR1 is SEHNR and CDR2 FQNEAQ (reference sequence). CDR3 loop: CASSLVRLAGTPYEQYF. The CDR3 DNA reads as TGTGCCAGCAGCTTAGTGCGGCTAGCGGGGACCCCCTACGAGCAGTACTTC.

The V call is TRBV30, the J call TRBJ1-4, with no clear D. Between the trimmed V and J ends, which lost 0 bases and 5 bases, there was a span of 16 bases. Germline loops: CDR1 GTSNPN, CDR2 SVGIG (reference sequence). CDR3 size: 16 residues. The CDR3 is CAWSVPQPRRNEKLFF. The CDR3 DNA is TGTGCCTGGAGTGTACCCCAGCCCCGGCGGAATGAAAAACTGTTTTTT. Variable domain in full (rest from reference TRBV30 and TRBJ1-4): SQTIHQWPATLVQPVGSPLSLECTVEGTSNPNLYWYRQAAGRGLQLLFYSVGIGQISSEVPQNLSASRPQDRQFILSSKKLLLSDSGFYLCAWSVPQPRRNEKLFFGSGTQLSVL.

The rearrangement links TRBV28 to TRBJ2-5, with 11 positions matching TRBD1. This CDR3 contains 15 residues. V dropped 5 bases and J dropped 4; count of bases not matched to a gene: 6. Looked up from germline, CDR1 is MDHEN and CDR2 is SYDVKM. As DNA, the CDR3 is TGTGCCAGCAGTGGTCGGGACAGGGGGAGAGAGACCCAGTACTTC. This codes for CASSGRDRGRETQYF.

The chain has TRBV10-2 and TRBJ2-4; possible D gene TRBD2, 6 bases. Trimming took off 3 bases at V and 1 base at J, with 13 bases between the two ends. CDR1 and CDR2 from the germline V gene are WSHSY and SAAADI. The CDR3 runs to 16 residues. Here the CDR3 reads CASSDGGKMAKNIQYF. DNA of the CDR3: TGCGCCAGCAGTGATGGGGGGAAGATGGCCAAAAACATTCAGTACTTC.

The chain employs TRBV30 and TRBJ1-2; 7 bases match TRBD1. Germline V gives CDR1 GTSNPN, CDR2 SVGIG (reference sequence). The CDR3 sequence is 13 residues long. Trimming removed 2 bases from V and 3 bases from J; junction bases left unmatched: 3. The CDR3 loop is CAWSLDRHYGYTF. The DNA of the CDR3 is TGTGCCTGGAGTTTGGACAGGCACTATGGCTACACCTTC. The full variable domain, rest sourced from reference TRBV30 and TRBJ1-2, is SQTIHQWPATLVQPVGSPLSLECTVEGTSNPNLYWYRQAAGRGLQLLFYSVGIGQISSEVPQNLSASRPQDRQFILSSKKLLLSDSGFYLCAWSLDRHYGYTFGSGTRLTVV.

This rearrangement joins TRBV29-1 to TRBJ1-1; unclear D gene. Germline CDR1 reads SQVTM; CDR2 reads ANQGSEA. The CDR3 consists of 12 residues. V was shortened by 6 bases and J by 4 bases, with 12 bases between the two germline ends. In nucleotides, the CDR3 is TGCAGCGTCACCGGACGGGGCACTGAAGCTTTCTTT. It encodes CSVTGRGTEAFF.

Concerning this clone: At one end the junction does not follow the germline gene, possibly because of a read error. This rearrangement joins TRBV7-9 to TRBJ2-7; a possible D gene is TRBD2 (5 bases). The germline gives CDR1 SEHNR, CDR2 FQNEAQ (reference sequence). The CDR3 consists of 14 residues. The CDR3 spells CSSSFWTVSYEQYF. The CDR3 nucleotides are TGTTCCAGCAGCTTCTGGACTGTATCCTACGAGCAGTACTTC.

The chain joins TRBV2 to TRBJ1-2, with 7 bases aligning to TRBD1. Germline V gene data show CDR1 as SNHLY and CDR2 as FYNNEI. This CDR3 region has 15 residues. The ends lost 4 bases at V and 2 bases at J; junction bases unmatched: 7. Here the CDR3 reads CASSADLRGNYGYTF. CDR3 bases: TGTGCCAGCAGTGCCGATCTCAGGGGGAACTATGGCTACACCTTC.

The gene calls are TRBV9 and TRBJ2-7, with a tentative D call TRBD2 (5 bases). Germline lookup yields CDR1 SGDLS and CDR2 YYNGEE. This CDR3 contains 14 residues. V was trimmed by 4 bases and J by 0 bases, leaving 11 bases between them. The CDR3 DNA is TGTGCCAGCAGCCCCCGTAGCGCCTCCTACGAGCAGTACTTC. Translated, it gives CASSPRSASYEQYF.

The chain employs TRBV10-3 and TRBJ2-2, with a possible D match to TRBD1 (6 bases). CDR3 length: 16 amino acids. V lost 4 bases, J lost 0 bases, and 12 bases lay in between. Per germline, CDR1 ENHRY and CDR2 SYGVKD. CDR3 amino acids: CAISGFDRTNTGELFF. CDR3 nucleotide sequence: TGTGCCATCAGTGGATTTGACAGGACGAACACCGGGGAGCTGTTTTTT.

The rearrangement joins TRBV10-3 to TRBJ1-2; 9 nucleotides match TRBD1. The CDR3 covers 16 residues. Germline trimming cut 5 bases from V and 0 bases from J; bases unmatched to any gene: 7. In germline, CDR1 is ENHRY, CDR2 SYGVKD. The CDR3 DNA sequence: TGTGCCATCAGTCCCGGGACAGGGAATGCTAACTATGGCTACACCTTC. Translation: CAISPGTGNANYGYTF.

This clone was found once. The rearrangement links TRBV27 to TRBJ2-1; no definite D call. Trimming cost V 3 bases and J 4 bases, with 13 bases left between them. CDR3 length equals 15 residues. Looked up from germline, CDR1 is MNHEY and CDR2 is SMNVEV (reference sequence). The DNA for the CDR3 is TGTGCCAGCAGTTTGTTTAGTACGAAGTACAATGAGCAGTTCTTC. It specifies CASSLFSTKYNEQFF.

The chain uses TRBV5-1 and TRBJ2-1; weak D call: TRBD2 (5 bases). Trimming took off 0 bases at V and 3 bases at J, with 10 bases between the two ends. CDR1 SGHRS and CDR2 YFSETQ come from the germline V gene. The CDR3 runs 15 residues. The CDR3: CASSLVAEVYNEQFF. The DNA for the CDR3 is TGCGCCAGCAGCTTGGTTGCGGAGGTCTACAATGAGCAGTTCTTC.